The 30 T cell receptor beta chains below come from one sample, sequenced in a study of control samples from healthy donors and cancer patients. Generated by immunoSEQ multiplex PCR, the TCRdb table keeps only in-frame clones and is missing some. The sample lists some 110,000 clones, 93% occurring once. The sample taken for sequencing was blood. These TCRs come from a young man in good health.

The CDR3 DNA reads as TGTGCCTGGAGTGTACTCGTAGGGAGGAACTATGGCTACACCTTC. Its translation: CAWSVLVGRNYGYTF. The rearrangement uses TRBV30 and TRBJ1-2, with unresolved D. The CDR3 length is 15 residues. The germline V gene encodes CDR1 GTSNPN and CDR2 SVGIG (reference sequence). Trimming removed 0 bases at V and 2 bases at J, with 13 bases between.

To note about this clone: The identical CDR3 is also encoded by other nucleotide sequences in the sample. V and J are TRBV30 and TRBJ1-1; no reliable D call. This CDR3 has 11 residues. V dropped 2 bases and J dropped 5 bases, with 6 bases sitting between them. Per the germline V gene, CDR1 is GTSNPN and CDR2 is SVGIG (reference sequence). The CDR3 DNA follows: TGTGCCTGGAGTTCGGGAACTGAAGCTTTCTTT. Protein sequence: CAWSSGTEAFF. The full variable domain, completed using reference TRBV30 and TRBJ1-1, is SQTIHQWPATLVQPVGSPLSLECTVEGTSNPNLYWYRQAAGRGLQLLFYSVGIGQISSEVPQNLSASRPQDRQFILSSKKLLLSDSGFYLCAWSSGTEAFFGQGTRLTVV.

This chain uses TRBV28 with TRBJ2-5; D is unresolved. The germline V gene encodes CDR1 MDHEN and CDR2 SYDVKM. The CDR3 spans 12 residues. Trimming removed 6 bases from V and 5 bases from J, with 10 bases in between. The CDR3 coding sequence is TGTGCCAGCAGCGTCGCGCGCGAGACCCAGTACTTC. Protein sequence: CASSVARETQYF.

The chain employs TRBV6-1 and TRBJ2-5, with TRBD2 matching 11 bases. From germline, CDR1 is MNHNS and CDR2 SASEGT. CDR3 size: 14 residues. J lost 5 bases, V lost 3 bases, and 2 bases had no gene match. CDR3 nucleotide sequence: TGTGCCAGCAGTGAGGGACTAGCGGAGGAGACCCAGTACTTC. It translates to CASSEGLAEETQYF.

The chain combines TRBV2 with TRBJ2-1; perhaps TRBD2 as D (6 bases). V gave up 7 bases and J gave up 10 bases, with 17 bases separating them. This CDR3 is 13 amino acids long. Germline CDR1 and CDR2: SNHLY and FYNNEI. The CDR3 nucleotides read TGTGCCAGCACTCCCGGGACTGCCTCGGAGCAGTTCTTC. Residues: CASTPGTASEQFF.

The chain employs TRBV5-5 and TRBJ2-2, with D hard to call. The CDR3 contains 14 residues. V lost 2 bases, J lost 4 bases, and 9 bases lay in between. From germline, CDR1 is SGHKS and CDR2 YYEKEE (reference sequence). CDR3 sequence reads: CASSFQVFTGELFF. The CDR3 DNA reads TGTGCCAGCAGCTTTCAGGTGTTCACCGGGGAGCTGTTTTTT.

The rearrangement links TRBV3-1 (or the pseudogene TRBV3-2) to TRBJ1-6; TRBD1 agrees at 7 bases. The V gene end was trimmed by 0 bases and the J gene end by 7 bases; junction bases not matched to a gene: 9. From germline, CDR1 is LGHDT and CDR2 YNNKEL (reference sequence). The CDR3 runs to 17 residues. The CDR3 reads CASSQEIGGARNSPLHF. The CDR3 DNA reads TGTGCCAGCAGCCAAGAAATAGGGGGCGCAAGGAATTCACCCCTCCACTTT.

This clone was found once. V is TRBV19 and J is TRBJ1-2; 9 nucleotides align to TRBD1. Germline V gene data show CDR1 as LNHDA and CDR2 as SQIVND (reference sequence). With V trimmed by 4 bases and J by 7 bases, 7 bases remained unmatched. The CDR3 totals 14 residues. This CDR3 reads CASSKKTGGIGYTF. The CDR3 bases are TGTGCCAGTAGTAAGAAAACAGGGGGCATTGGCTACACCTTC. The whole variable domain, remainder taken from reference TRBV19 and TRBJ1-2, is DGGITQSPKYLFRKEGQNVTLSCEQNLNHDAMYWYRQDPGQGLRLIYYSQIVNDFQKGDIAEGYSVSREKKESFPLTVTSAQKNPTAFYLCASSKKTGGIGYTFGSGTRLTVV.

The rearrangement uses TRBV27 and TRBJ1-2; 7 positions match TRBD1. V shed 5 bases and J 0 bases; nucleotides not matched to a gene: 3. The germline V gene has CDR1 MNHEY and CDR2 SMNVEV (reference sequence). This CDR3 region has 14 residues. CDR3 DNA sequence: TGTGCCAGCAGTGAGCAGGGGGCTAACTATGGCTACACCTTC. This translates into CASSEQGANYGYTF.

This clone has just a few counts. V is TRBV5-5 and J is TRBJ1-4; D remains ambiguous. In germline, CDR1 is SGHKS, CDR2 YYEKEE (reference sequence). V gave up 0 bases and J gave up 7 bases, with 10 bases separating them. CDR3 length: 14 amino acids. Here the CDR3 DNA reads TGTGCCAGCAGCTTGGATGTGGTTCGTGAAAAACTGTTTTTT. Translation gives CASSLDVVREKLFF.

In regard to this clone: With a much larger clone just one base away, this may be a read error. V gene TRBV27 combines with J gene TRBJ2-2; TRBD2 aligns across 10 bases. Germline assignment: CDR1 MNHEY and CDR2 SMNVEV (reference sequence). This CDR3 is 15 amino acids long. Losses at the gene ends were 6 bases for V and 2 bases for J; bases not matched to a gene: 3. CDR3 loop: CASSLAGGNTGELFF. DNA for the CDR3: TGTGCCAGCAGCTTAGCGGGGGGCAACACCGGGGAGCTGTTTTTT.

This chain links TRBV30 with TRBJ1-3, with a weak D call TRBD1 (5 bases). The V end was cut by 2 bases, the J end by 0 bases, with 8 bases between. CDR3 size: 14 residues. Looked up from germline, CDR1 is GTSNPN and CDR2 is SVGIG (reference sequence). CDR3 DNA: TGTGCCTGGAGTAGGGGAGACTCTGGAAACACCATATATTTT. As protein: CAWSRGDSGNTIYF.

The chain carries TRBV5-8 and TRBJ1-1; TRBD1 might be the D (6 bases). The CDR3 has 13 residues. V was trimmed by 2 bases and J by 4 bases, leaving 9 bases between them. CDR1 and CDR2 from the germline V gene are SGHTS and YDEGEE. The CDR3 nucleotides are TGTGCCAGCAGCTTAGACAGGACCACTGAAGCTTTCTTT. It yields the protein CASSLDRTTEAFF. The whole variable domain, remainder taken from reference TRBV5-8 and TRBJ1-1, is EAGVTQSPTHLIKTRGQQATLRCSPISGHTSVYWYQQALGLGLQFLLWYDEGEERNRGNFPPRFSGRQFPNYSSELNVNALELEDSALYLCASSLDRTTEAFFGQGTRLTVV.

In this sample, this clone turned up once. The gene calls are TRBV28 and TRBJ1-1, with D perhaps matching TRBD1 (5 bases). CDR3 length: 12 amino acids. Germline V gives CDR1 MDHEN, CDR2 SYDVKM. V shed 10 bases and J shed 5 bases, with 14 bases lying between them. The CDR3 nucleotides are TGTGCCACCGCGGGGGTTTTGACTGAAGCTTTCTTT. This codes for CATAGVLTEAFF.

The chain joins TRBV29-1 to TRBJ2-7; 10 positions agree with TRBD1. Germline CDR1 reads SQVTM; CDR2 reads ANQGSEA. J lost 3 bases, V lost 0 bases, and 5 bases had no gene match. The CDR3 runs 15 residues. CDR3 in DNA: TGCAGCGTTGAAGAATACGGGGACAGGGGCTACGAGCAGTACTTC. Residues: CSVEEYGDRGYEQYF.

The rearrangement uses TRBV5-1 and TRBJ2-2; 10 nucleotides align to TRBD1. Trimming cost V 8 bases and J 4 bases; bases outside gene matches: 5. The CDR3 length is 14 residues. Germline CDR1 SGHRS, CDR2 YFSETQ. The CDR3 protein is CASTGQGTTGELFF. The CDR3 DNA is TGCGCCAGTACGGGACAGGGGACCACCGGGGAGCTGTTTTTT. The complete variable domain, with remaining parts taken from reference TRBV5-1 and TRBJ2-2, reads KAGVTQTPRYLIKTRGQQVTLSCSPISGHRSVSWYQQTPGQGLQFLFEYFSETQRNKGNFPGRFSGRQFSNSRSEMNVSTLELGDSALYLCASTGQGTTGELFFGEGSRLTVL.

The rearrangement joins TRBV11-1 to TRBJ1-2, with TRBD1 identical over 8 bases. Germline V lookup: CDR1 SGHAT, CDR2 FQDESV (reference sequence). J gave up 3 bases and V 5 bases, and 8 bases lay outside the gene matches. CDR3 length: 15 amino acids. CDR3 nucleotides: TGTGCCAGCAGCCTCGGACAGGGAATAGACTATGGCTACACCTTC. This translates into CASSLGQGIDYGYTF.

The genes are TRBV7-2 and TRBJ2-7; D is undetermined. Germline CDR1 and CDR2: SGHTA and FQGNSA. This CDR3 is built from 13 residues. Between the trimmed V and J ends, which lost 3 bases and 1 base, there was a span of 7 bases. CDR3 loop: CASSFAPSYEQYV. CDR3 nucleotide sequence: TGTGCCAGCAGCTTTGCCCCTTCCTACGAGCAGTACGTC.

V usage is TRBV9 and J usage is TRBJ1-6; D unclear. From germline, CDR1 is SGDLS and CDR2 YYNGEE. The V end lost 4 bases, the J end lost 14 bases, and 13 bases lay between the germline ends. The CDR3 has 12 amino acids. The CDR3 region has the DNA TGTGCCAGCAGCCCGAATCAAGGGACCCTCCACTTT. This encodes CASSPNQGTLHF.

The chain joins TRBV3-1 (or the pseudogene TRBV3-2) to TRBJ2-4; D is perhaps TRBD1 or TRBD2 (5 bases each). The V end lost 1 base, the J end lost 1 base, and 11 bases lay between the germline ends. The CDR3 length is 16 residues. Per the germline V gene, CDR1 is LGHDT and CDR2 is YNNKEL (reference sequence). The CDR3 coding sequence is TGTGCCAGCAGCCAAGGACGATGGGGGGCCAAAAACATTCAGTACTTC. Translated, it gives CASSQGRWGAKNIQYF.

The chain uses TRBV29-1 and TRBJ2-2; a possible D gene is TRBD1 (6 bases). V was clipped by 4 bases and J by 4 bases, with 13 bases between them. The CDR3 runs to 14 residues. Germline CDR1 SQVTM, CDR2 ANQGSEA. In nucleotides, the CDR3 is TGCAGCGTTGTATCATCAGGGGTCACCGGGGAGCTGTTTTTT. It yields the protein CSVVSSGVTGELFF.

In this sample, this clone turned up once. The chain carries TRBV7-9 and TRBJ2-3, with 8 bases fitting TRBD1. J lost 7 bases, V lost 5 bases, and 8 bases had no gene match. The CDR3 loop spans 14 amino acids. Per germline, CDR1 SEHNR and CDR2 FQNEAQ (reference sequence). For the CDR3, the DNA is TGTGCCAGCAGCCGCGGCCAGGGGGCATATACGCAGTATTTT. Translation gives CASSRGQGAYTQYF.

This chain connects TRBV10-1 to TRBJ1-1, with D tentatively TRBD1 (5 bases). CDR3 length equals 13 residues. Trimming removed 7 bases at V and 7 bases at J, with 16 bases between. Germline loops: CDR1 WNHNN, CDR2 SYGVQD (reference sequence). This CDR3 is CASTMTEFGEAFF. The CDR3 nucleotides are TGCGCCAGCACTATGACAGAATTCGGTGAAGCTTTCTTT.

The CDR3 is CASSYSATAVNTEAFF. The DNA of the CDR3 is TGTGCCAGCAGTTACTCGGCGACAGCGGTGAACACTGAAGCTTTCTTT. The chain joins TRBV2 to TRBJ1-1; a possible D gene is TRBD1 (5 bases). Trimming removed 5 bases at V and 0 bases at J, with 16 bases between. Germline CDR1 and CDR2: SNHLY and FYNNEI. The CDR3 contains 16 residues.

This chain links TRBV6-5 with TRBJ1-1; D is unclear. V was cut by 7 bases and J by 1 base, with 7 bases left in between. CDR3 size: 12 residues. Germline V gives CDR1 MNHEY, CDR2 SVGAGI. CDR3 region: CASIGGNTEAFF. As DNA, the CDR3 is TGTGCCAGCATTGGCGGGAACACTGAAGCTTTCTTT.

The chain employs TRBV11-2 and TRBJ1-1; TRBD1 matches at 8 bases. Germline V gene lookup returns CDR1 SGHAT and CDR2 FQNNGV. Losses at the gene ends were 5 bases for V and 0 bases for J; bases not matched to a gene: 11. The CDR3 spans 17 residues. CDR3 amino acids: CASSLARTGTMNTEAFF. CDR3 DNA sequence: TGTGCCAGCAGCCTTGCTAGGACAGGGACCATGAACACTGAAGCTTTCTTT.

The chain carries TRBV12-3 or TRBV12-4 and TRBJ1-2, with D possibly TRBD1 on 5 matching bases. Trimming took off 5 bases at V and 5 bases at J, with 12 bases between the two ends. The CDR3 extends over 13 amino acids. CDR3 region: CASSTDRLYGYTF. The DNA of the CDR3 is TGTGCCAGCAGTACCGACAGACTATATGGCTACACCTTC.

The rearrangement links TRBV5-1 to TRBJ2-3; D is perhaps TRBD1 (5 bases). The germline gives CDR1 SGHRS, CDR2 YFSETQ. The CDR3 loop spans 14 amino acids. Trimming shortened V by 4 bases and J by 3 bases, and 12 bases separated the two germline ends. The CDR3 DNA sequence: TGCGCCAGCAGCCAGGGTATAGGAACAGATACGCAGTATTTT. Residues: CASSQGIGTDTQYF.

This chain connects TRBV6-5 to TRBJ2-7, with D hard to call. From germline, CDR1 is MNHEY and CDR2 SVGAGI. Trimming stripped 7 bases from V and 3 bases from J, with 16 bases between. The CDR3 spans 14 residues. CDR3 residues: CASTPNRIHYEQYV. The CDR3 bases are TGTGCCAGCACCCCAAATCGGATTCACTACGAGCAGTACGTC.

The genes are TRBV7-2 and TRBJ1-4; possible D gene TRBD1, 5 bases. The CDR3 spans 15 residues. Germline lookup yields CDR1 SGHTA and CDR2 FQGNSA. The V end lost 5 bases, the J end lost 10 bases, and 20 bases lay between the germline ends. CDR3 in amino acids: CASSTDGSIGGKLFF. The CDR3 DNA is TGTGCCAGCAGCACAGATGGGTCTATTGGGGGAAAACTGTTTTTT.